This passage covers 26 T cell receptor beta chains from one sample sequenced in a study of regulatory T cells in long-lasting Graves disease. The sample's time point: newly diagnosed GD, antithyroid drugs for less than 3 months. PBMC RNA was the source of the TCR library. Library construction for TCR beta used iRepertoire HTBI primers and Arm-PCR of CDR3 regions. TCRdb itself ran the multiplex PCR reads through MiXCR, one entry per CDR3 protein. The sample has about 220,000 distinct CDR3 sequences; roughly 19% are singletons. The sample was also reused in another study, on T cells in Graves' hyperthyroidism and ophthalmopathy.

This material consisted of peripheral blood mononuclear cells (PBMCs), taken at new diagnosis, from a patient treated with antithyroid drugs. The receptors were gathered from a woman between 25 and 40 years old with Graves disease.

This clonotype was counted ten times or more. This chain joins TRBV18 and TRBJ2-3; the D is unclear. The CDR3 totals 13 residues. The germline V gene encodes CDR1 KGHSH and CDR2 LQKENI. The V and J ends lost 6 bases and 2 bases respectively, with 9 bases between them. The CDR3 bases are TGTGCCAGCTCCTCGACACTCACAGATACGCAGTATTTT. Protein: CASSSTLTDTQYF.

To note about this clonotype: One base separates it from a far larger clone, so it is likely a read error. The CDR3 end shows no conserved phenylalanine or tryptophan, and so a read error is likely. V usage is TRBV7-2 and J usage is TRBJ2-1, with a possible D match to TRBD2 (6 bases). V gave up 6 bases and J gave up 2 bases, with 14 bases separating them. The CDR3 loop spans 15 amino acids. Germline-derived CDR1 and CDR2 are SGHTA and FQGNSA. CDR3 loop: CASSEERAPYNEQFY. In DNA, the CDR3 is TGTGCCAGCAGTGAGGAGCGGGCCCCCTACAATGAGCAGTTCTAC.

This clonotype occurred many times. The chain employs TRBV11-2 and TRBJ1-6; 9 nucleotides line up with TRBD1. The CDR3 extends over 16 amino acids. V was pared by 2 bases and J by 6 bases, with 5 bases of the junction left unmatched. CDR1 SGHAT and CDR2 FQNNGV come from the germline V gene. This CDR3 reads CASSLSRDRVNSPLHF. CDR3 nucleotides: TGTGCCAGCAGCTTAAGTCGGGACAGGGTTAATTCACCCCTCCACTTT.

This clonotype was observed at least ten times. The chain carries TRBV28 and TRBJ1-5; D is unclear. Germline V gene lookup returns CDR1 MDHEN and CDR2 SYDVKM. Trimming stripped 4 bases from V and 4 bases from J, with 14 bases between. This CDR3 has 15 amino acids. The CDR3 DNA sequence: TGTGCCAGCAGTTCCGTACAGAGCCTTAATCAGCCCCAGCATTTT. It codes for CASSSVQSLNQPQHF.

This clonotype occurred many times. V usage is TRBV6-1 and J usage is TRBJ1-1; D is perhaps TRBD1 (5 bases). This CDR3 has 14 residues. Germline CDR1 MNHNS, CDR2 SASEGT. With 8 bases removed from V and 2 bases from J, the gap between germline ends came to 15 bases. The CDR3 nucleotides are TGTGCCAGCCGGCTCGGGGGAAGTAACACTGAAGCTTTCTTT. It translates to CASRLGGSNTEAFF.

In this sample, this clonotype turned up many times. The rearrangement uses TRBV27 and TRBJ2-1; D is undetermined. Germline lookup yields CDR1 MNHEY and CDR2 SMNVEV (reference sequence). The CDR3 covers 15 residues. The germline V and J ends were trimmed by 2 bases and 0 bases, with 8 bases remaining between them. Here the CDR3 DNA reads TGTGCCAGCAGTTTAGAGCAGCTCTCCTACAATGAGCAGTTCTTC. Its translation is CASSLEQLSYNEQFF.

There are many counts of this clonotype. The CDR3: CASSPDSTSGNTIYF. The CDR3 DNA sequence: TGTGCCAGCAGCCCGGACAGTACCTCTGGAAACACCATATATTTT. The gene calls are TRBV7-6 and TRBJ1-3; D perhaps matches TRBD1 (6 bases). CDR3 length equals 15 residues. The germline V gene encodes CDR1 SGHVS and CDR2 FNYEAQ. The V gene lost 5 bases and the J gene lost 0 bases, with 11 bases spanning the gap.

In its sample, this clonotype was seen many times. This chain connects TRBV19 to TRBJ1-1; maybe TRBD1 (5 bases). The germline gives CDR1 LNHDA, CDR2 SQIVND (reference sequence). This CDR3 has 13 amino acids. The germline V and J ends were trimmed by 9 bases and 4 bases, with 15 bases remaining between them. The CDR3 protein is CASTTGGSTEAFF. Written as DNA, the CDR3 is TGTGCCAGCACCACCGGGGGTAGCACTGAAGCTTTCTTT. Drawing the rest from reference TRBV19 and TRBJ1-1, the complete variable domain is DGGITQSPKYLFRKEGQNVTLSCEQNLNHDAMYWYRQDPGQGLRLIYYSQIVNDFQKGDIAEGYSVSREKKESFPLTVTSAQKNPTAFYLCASTTGGSTEAFFGQGTRLTVV.

This clonotype was picked up many times. The V call is TRBV19, the J call TRBJ1-2; 9 positions match TRBD1. V lost 7 bases, J lost 7 bases, and 7 bases stayed unmatched. The CDR3 has 13 amino acids. Germline V gene sequence: CDR1 LNHDA, CDR2 SQIVND (reference sequence). CDR3 DNA sequence: TGTGCCAGTATGGTACAGGGGGCAGGTGGCTACACCTTC. Its translation is CASMVQGAGGYTF.

On this clonotype: The likely explanation is a read error, given a far larger clone one base away. The J gene is TRBJ1-1, the V gene TRBV7-9; a weak D match, TRBD1 (5 bases). This CDR3 has 13 amino acids. V shed 4 bases and J shed 4 bases, with 10 bases lying between them. Germline V gene sequence: CDR1 SEHNR, CDR2 FQNEAQ (reference sequence). The CDR3 DNA reads as TGTGCCAGCAGCTCAGGGTGGAGCACTGAAGCTTTCTTT. Translating it yields CASSSGWSTEAFF.

J is TRBJ2-7 and V is TRBV10-3, with TRBD1 matching 11 bases. Trimming cost V 8 bases and J 2 bases; bases outside gene matches: 5. Germline V gives CDR1 ENHRY, CDR2 SYGVKD. The CDR3 extends over 14 amino acids. The CDR3 here is CAISGTGGTYEQYF. DNA of the CDR3: TGTGCCATCTCTGGGACAGGGGGTACCTACGAGCAGTACTTC.

This clonotype was observed at least ten times. This rearrangement joins TRBV28 to TRBJ1-1; D is perhaps TRBD1 (6 bases). Germline V gene data show CDR1 as MDHEN and CDR2 as SYDVKM. The CDR3 has 12 residues. V shed 6 bases and J shed 7 bases, with 12 bases lying between them. Written as DNA, the CDR3 is TGTGCCAGCAGCTCCGGACAGTATGAAGCTTTCTTT. Protein sequence: CASSSGQYEAFF.

This clonotype was counted many times. The chain links TRBV7-9 to TRBJ2-7; 10 positions match TRBD2. Germline assignment: CDR1 SEHNR and CDR2 FQNEAQ (reference sequence). The CDR3 loop spans 14 amino acids. Trimming cost V 2 bases and J 5 bases; bases outside gene matches: 3. The CDR3 DNA is TGTGCCAGCAGCTTACTAGCGGGAGAGAACGAGCAGTACTTC. It yields the protein CASSLLAGENEQYF. Supplemented by reference TRBV7-9 and TRBJ2-7, the full variable domain reads DTGVSQNPRHKITKRGQNVTFRCDPISEHNRLYWYRQTLGQGPEFLTYFQNEAQLEKSRLLSDRFSAERPKGSFSTLEIQRTEQGDSAMYLCASSLLAGENEQYFGPGTRLTVT.

This clonotype was counted at least ten times. This sequence joins TRBV6-1 and TRBJ2-5; D is possibly TRBD1 or TRBD2 (5 bases each). Trimming pared 4 bases from V and 2 bases from J, leaving 8 bases between. CDR1 is MNHNS, CDR2 SASEGT, per germline. CDR3 length equals 13 residues. In DNA, the CDR3 is TGTGCCAGCAGTGGGGGACGTCAAGAGACCCAGTACTTC. Translating it yields CASSGGRQETQYF.

This clonotype has a count of ten or more. The chain recombines TRBV28 with TRBJ1-1; 7 bases are shared with TRBD1. With 6 bases clipped from V and 6 bases from J, the junction kept 10 bases outside the gene matches. The CDR3 runs 14 residues. Germline V gives CDR1 MDHEN, CDR2 SYDVKM. The chain's CDR3 is CASSPGGIGAEAFF. CDR3 sequence (DNA): TGTGCCAGCAGCCCAGGGGGGATTGGCGCTGAAGCTTTCTTT.

A few counts support this clonotype. The J gene is TRBJ2-2, the V gene TRBV3-1; D remains ambiguous. The ends were cut back, 4 bases at V and 6 bases at J, with 9 bases in the middle. The CDR3 contains 13 residues. Germline V CDR1 and CDR2: LGHDT, YNNKEL (reference sequence). The CDR3 region has the DNA TGTGCCAGCAGCCTGAGGCAGGCCGGGGAGCTGTTTTTT. Translation gives CASSLRQAGELFF.

This clonotype was seen ten or more times. This chain uses TRBV10-1 with TRBJ2-5; TRBD2 aligns across 11 bases. V shed 0 bases and J 4 bases; nucleotides not matched to a gene: 4. Germline values: CDR1 WNHNN, CDR2 SYGVQD (reference sequence). The CDR3 is 16 amino acids. CDR3 coding DNA: TGCGCCAGCAGTGAGTCGGGACTAGCGGCAATAGAGACCCAGTACTTC. Its translation is CASSESGLAAIETQYF.

This clonotype has at least ten counts. This sequence joins TRBV18 and TRBJ2-2; D call uncertain. CDR1 KGHSH and CDR2 LQKENI come from the germline V gene. V was shortened by 4 bases and J by 2 bases, with 8 bases between the two germline ends. CDR3 length: 14 residues. CDR3 nucleotides: TGTGCCAGCTCACTCTCGATCAACACCGGGGAGCTGTTTTTT. Amino acid sequence: CASSLSINTGELFF.

The chain combines TRBV11-3 with TRBJ2-7, with 8 nucleotides matching TRBD1. Trimming cost V 5 bases and J 1 base; bases outside gene matches: 7. This CDR3 spans 15 amino acids. Germline V gene data show CDR1 as SGHNT and CDR2 as YENEEA. The CDR3 bases are TGTGCCAGCAGCGGGGACAGGCAGGAGTCCTACGAGCAGTACTTC. As protein: CASSGDRQESYEQYF.

This clonotype was recorded at least ten times. This rearrangement joins TRBV27 to TRBJ2-5; D is undetermined. Trimming cost V 1 base and J 3 bases, with 18 bases left between them. The CDR3 is made up of 17 amino acids. Germline V gene data show CDR1 as MNHEY and CDR2 as SMNVEV (reference sequence). The CDR3 region is CASSLFSGGDKKETQYF. The DNA for the CDR3 is TGTGCCAGCAGTTTATTCTCTGGCGGCGACAAAAAAGAGACCCAGTACTTC.

The chain links TRBV20-1 to TRBJ1-1; no clear D gene. Germline CDR1 is DFQATT and CDR2 is SNEGSKA (reference sequence). This CDR3 is built from 14 residues. V shed 3 bases and J shed 1 base, with 12 bases lying between them. The CDR3 DNA follows: TGCAGTGCTAGCGGTAGGGTTCGGAACACTGAAGCTTTCTTT. Translation gives CSASGRVRNTEAFF.

V usage is TRBV12-3 or TRBV12-4 and J usage is TRBJ2-1; D is perhaps TRBD2 (6 bases). The CDR3 extends over 13 amino acids. The V gene lost 4 bases and the J gene lost 4 bases, with 8 bases spanning the gap. CDR3 sequence (DNA): TGTGCCAGCAGTTCGGCGGGGTACAATGAGCAGTTCTTC. Protein product: CASSSAGYNEQFF.

This clonotype occurred many times. The rearrangement links TRBV6-1 to TRBJ2-6; TRBD1 agrees at 9 bases. The CDR3 covers 16 residues. Trimming cost V 6 bases and J 2 bases; bases outside gene matches: 5. Germline V CDR1 and CDR2: MNHNS, SASEGT. CDR3 protein: CASRGDRATGANVLTF. DNA of the CDR3: TGTGCCAGCAGAGGGGACAGGGCCACTGGGGCCAACGTCCTGACTTTC.

The table lists this clonotype with many counts. The CDR3 coding sequence is TGCGCCAGCAGCTTGGCAGAGGGGTTCGGAAACACCATATATTTT. Translated, it gives CASSLAEGFGNTIYF. J is TRBJ1-3 and V is TRBV5-1; D is possibly TRBD1 (5 bases). V was trimmed by 0 bases and J by 4 bases, leaving 11 bases between them. The length of the CDR3 is 15 residues. From germline, CDR1 is SGHRS and CDR2 YFSETQ.

This clonotype has a count of ten or more. The chain has TRBV2 and TRBJ1-1; tentatively, D is TRBD1 (6 bases). This CDR3 has 14 amino acids. Germline V CDR1 and CDR2: SNHLY, FYNNEI. V was clipped by 6 bases and J by 4 bases, with 15 bases between them. CDR3 nucleotide sequence: TGTGCCAGCAGGGTACAGGGCATAGGCACTGAAGCTTTCTTT. Protein: CASRVQGIGTEAFF.

This clonotype came up many times. The chain is built from TRBV12-3 or TRBV12-4 and TRBJ1-2, with 8 bases that match TRBD1. The J segment lost 7 bases and the V segment lost 3 bases, leaving 7 bases of the junction unmatched. The CDR3 covers 14 residues. CDR3 residues: CASSLTGAVRGYTF. The CDR3 DNA is TGTGCCAGCAGTTTGACAGGGGCAGTACGTGGCTACACCTTC.